The rows below give T cell receptor beta chains drawn from one sample of a study of blood T cell repertoires in COVID-19. The method was immunoSEQ multiplex PCR; TCRdb's version includes in-frame clones alone and lacks a portion of them. The sample lists approximately 60,000 clones, more than 60% occurring once. Sequencing was carried out using peripheral blood. The receptors stem from a woman aged 80 or over with active or convalescent COVID-19. The CDR3 runs from the conserved cysteine through the conserved F or W. Fields, in order: D gene, V gene, J gene, clone size, CDR3 DNA, CDR3 protein. The D gene is left open where the match is weak. The size of a clone is reported for some rows only, either as once, few or many, or as a class for expanded clones.

TRBD1	TRBV5-1	TRBJ1-3	NA	TGCGCCAGTCGAAGGGGACAGACCTCCTCTGGAAACACCATATATTTT	CASRRGQTSSGNTIYF
NA	TRBV5-4	TRBJ2-2	NA	TGTGCCAGCAGCTTGGGGTGGAGGGGCGCGAACACCGGGGAGCTGTTTTTT	CASSLGWRGANTGELFF
TRBD2	TRBV2	TRBJ2-7	NA	TGTGCCAGCAGGCGCCTAGCGGGGAATACCTACGAGCAGTACTTC	CASRRLAGNTYEQYF
NA	TRBV6-2/TRBV6-3	TRBJ1-4	NA	TGTGCCAGCAGTTACTCTGCCCCGGGTCGGGCTAATGAAAAACTGTTTTTT	CASSYSAPGRANEKLFF
TRBD1	TRBV4-1	TRBJ1-5	once	TGCGCCAGCAGCCAAGATACCCACAGGGGAAGGGGTCAGCCCCAGCATTTT	CASSQDTHRGRGQPQHF
NA	TRBV7-9	TRBJ2-1	NA	TGTGCCAGCAGCTCCCTGGAGAATGAGCAGTTCTTC	CASSSLENEQFF
NA	TRBV12-3/TRBV12-4	TRBJ2-2	NA	TGTGCCAGCAGTTCCCTTAGGGGAGGGGAGCTGTTTTTT	CASSSLRGGELFF
TRBD2	TRBV24-1	TRBJ2-5	NA	TGTGCCACTCGGGGTGGAGCGGGGGGAAGGTGGCAAGAGACCCAGTACTTC	CATRGGAGGRWQETQYF
NA	TRBV19	TRBJ1-5	few	TGTGCCAGTACTAGGGGATGGCAGCCCCAGCATTTT	CASTRGWQPQHF
TRBD1	TRBV9	TRBJ1-2	NA	TGTGCCAGCAGCGTAGGACAGGGCGCCTATGGCTACACCTTC	CASSVGQGAYGYTF
TRBD2	TRBV12-3/TRBV12-4	TRBJ2-7	NA	TGTGCCAGCAGTTTTCTCCGGGGGGGGCGCAGGTACTTC	CASSFLRGGRRYF
NA	TRBV2	TRBJ1-2	NA	TGTGCCAGCTGGCGCTTCCCAGGGAGGTATGGCTACACCTTC	CASWRFPGRYGYTF